This paragraph reports one TCR beta chain. Its target is not known. The assay was immunoSEQ multiplex PCR, and TCRdb's table has in-frame clones only and misses some. Among 100,000 or so clones listed, about 90% were seen once. These data come from a study of cytomegalovirus exposure and HLA in healthy donors. Broader study findings: There were a few CMV-associated chains whose specificity for CMV antigens was confirmed in vitro.

Germline CDR1 KGHSH, CDR2 LQKENI. The CDR3 is 16 amino acids. The V and J ends lost 3 bases and 3 bases, in that order; junction bases with no gene match: 6. The source material was PBMCs. This receptor was obtained from a man aged 18 to 29 in good health and CMV-seropositive. The chain is built from TRBV18 and TRBJ2-1; 9 bases are a match to TRBD2. The CDR3 sequence is CASSPTLAGIYNEQFF. DNA for the CDR3: TGTGCCAGCTCACCGACTCTAGCGGGAATCTACAATGAGCAGTTCTTC.